The following is a T cell receptor beta chain sequence with its context. The V end lost 2 bases, the J end lost 7 bases, and 11 bases lay between the germline ends. The CDR3 length is 13 residues. From germline, CDR1 is GTSNPN and CDR2 SVGIG (reference sequence). The sample comes from a study of blood T cell repertoires in COVID-19. As for the study in general: The study drew acute and convalescent COVID-19 samples from the United States, Italy and Spain. Sample material is recorded as cDNA or gDNA derived from T cells, B-cell-depleted T cells, or PBMCs.

Method: immunoSEQ multiplex PCR; TCRdb's copy keeps in-frame clones and lacks some. In the table there are 50,000 or so clones, 83% of which are singletons. This clonotype was sampled from a middle-aged man with acute or convalescent COVID-19. The sample taken for sequencing was peripheral blood. The chain couples TRBV30 to TRBJ1-4, with D possibly matching TRBD1 (6 bases). CDR3 nucleotides: TGTGCCTGGAGTACAGGGAGAGGTGAAAAACTGTTTTTT. Its protein is CAWSTGRGEKLFF. Complete variable domain (other parts from reference TRBV30 and TRBJ1-4): SQTIHQWPATLVQPVGSPLSLECTVEGTSNPNLYWYRQAAGRGLQLLFYSVGIGQISSEVPQNLSASRPQDRQFILSSKKLLLSDSGFYLCAWSTGRGEKLFFGSGTQLSVL.